This TCR beta chain was sequenced in a study of response to subunit inactivated influenza vaccine. Each CDR3 protein is one row after TCRdb ran MiXCR on the RT-PCR reads. The sample includes around 580,000 distinct CDR3 sequences, approximately 12% of them seen just once. Comment on this clonotype: Its specificity is unknown.

Study-wide results and limits: The authors proposed limited new T cell recruitment per seasonal influenza vaccination.

This TCR was sampled from a man between 50 and 59 years old who received an inactivated influenza vaccine. The material was PBMCs from blood, obtained on the day of vaccination.

The CDR3 is CASSLVGQGHTDTQYF. The CDR3 bases are TGTGCCAGCAGTTTAGTTGGGCAGGGCCACACAGATACGCAGTATTTT. This rearrangement joins TRBV12-3 or TRBV12-4 to TRBJ2-3; a possible D gene is TRBD1 (5 bases). CDR3 length: 16 residues. The V and J ends lost 1 base and 2 bases respectively, with 13 bases between them.